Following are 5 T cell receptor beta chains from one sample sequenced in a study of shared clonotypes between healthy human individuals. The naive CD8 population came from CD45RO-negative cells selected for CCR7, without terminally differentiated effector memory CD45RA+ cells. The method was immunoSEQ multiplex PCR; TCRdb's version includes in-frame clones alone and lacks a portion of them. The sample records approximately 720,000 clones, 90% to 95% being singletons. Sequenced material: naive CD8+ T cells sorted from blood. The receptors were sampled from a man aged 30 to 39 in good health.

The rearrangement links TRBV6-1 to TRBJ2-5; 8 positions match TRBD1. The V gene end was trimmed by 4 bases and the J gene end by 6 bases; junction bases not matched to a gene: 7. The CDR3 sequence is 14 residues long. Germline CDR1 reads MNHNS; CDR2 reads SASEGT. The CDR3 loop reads CASSAQGARQTQYF. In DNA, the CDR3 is TGTGCCAGCAGTGCTCAGGGGGCGAGACAGACCCAGTACTTC.

CDR3 residues: CASSFLLERNMNTEAFF. The CDR3 bases are TGTGCCAGCAGTTTCCTACTAGAAAGAAACATGAACACTGAAGCTTTCTTT. The chain joins TRBV28 to TRBJ1-1; D is uncertain. This CDR3 comprises 17 residues. The germline V gene has CDR1 MDHEN and CDR2 SYDVKM. Trimming stripped 3 bases from V and 0 bases from J, with 17 bases between. The whole variable domain, remainder taken from reference TRBV28 and TRBJ1-1, is DVKVTQSSRYLVKRTGEKVFLECVQDMDHENMFWYRQDPGLGLRLIYFSYDVKMKEKGDIPEGYSVSREKKERFSLILESASTNQTSMYLCASSFLLERNMNTEAFFGQGTRLTVV.

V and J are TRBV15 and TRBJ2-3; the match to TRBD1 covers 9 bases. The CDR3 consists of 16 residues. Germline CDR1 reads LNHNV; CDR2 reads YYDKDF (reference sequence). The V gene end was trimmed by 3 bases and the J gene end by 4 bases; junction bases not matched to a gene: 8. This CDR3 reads CATSRDRGVDSDTQYF. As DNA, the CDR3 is TGTGCCACCAGCAGGGACAGGGGTGTCGACTCAGATACGCAGTATTTT.

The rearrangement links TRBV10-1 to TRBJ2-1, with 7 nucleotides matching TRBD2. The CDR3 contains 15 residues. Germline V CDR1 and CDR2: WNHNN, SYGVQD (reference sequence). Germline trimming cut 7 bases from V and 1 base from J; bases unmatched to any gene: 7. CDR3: CASTPRERSYNEQFF. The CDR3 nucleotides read TGCGCCAGCACCCCGCGGGAGCGGTCCTACAATGAGCAGTTCTTC.

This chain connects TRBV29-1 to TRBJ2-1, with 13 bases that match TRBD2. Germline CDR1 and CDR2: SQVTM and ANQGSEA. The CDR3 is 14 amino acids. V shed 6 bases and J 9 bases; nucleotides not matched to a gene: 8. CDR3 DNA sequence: TGCAGCGTCGAACCGGGACTAGCGGGATTTGAGCAGTTCTTC. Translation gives CSVEPGLAGFEQFF.